The source of this T cell receptor (beta chain) is a study of blood T cell repertoires in COVID-19. Germline V gene lookup returns CDR1 SGHVS and CDR2 FQNEAQ. The CDR3 runs 13 residues. J gave up 10 bases and V 6 bases, and 11 bases lay outside the gene matches. Repertoires were generated with immunoSEQ multiplex PCR, while TCRdb's copy carries only in-frame clones and drops some. The sample has about 42,000 clones, roughly 80% seen once; the top ten hold about 30%. What was sequenced was peripheral blood. The V gene is TRBV7-8, the J gene TRBJ1-1, with 7 bases lining up with TRBD1. This TCR derives from a woman of 80 years or more with acute or convalescent COVID-19. This chain's CDR3 is CASRLTQAGGAFF. The CDR3 nucleotides are TGTGCCAGCAGACTCACCCAGGCAGGGGGAGCTTTCTTT.